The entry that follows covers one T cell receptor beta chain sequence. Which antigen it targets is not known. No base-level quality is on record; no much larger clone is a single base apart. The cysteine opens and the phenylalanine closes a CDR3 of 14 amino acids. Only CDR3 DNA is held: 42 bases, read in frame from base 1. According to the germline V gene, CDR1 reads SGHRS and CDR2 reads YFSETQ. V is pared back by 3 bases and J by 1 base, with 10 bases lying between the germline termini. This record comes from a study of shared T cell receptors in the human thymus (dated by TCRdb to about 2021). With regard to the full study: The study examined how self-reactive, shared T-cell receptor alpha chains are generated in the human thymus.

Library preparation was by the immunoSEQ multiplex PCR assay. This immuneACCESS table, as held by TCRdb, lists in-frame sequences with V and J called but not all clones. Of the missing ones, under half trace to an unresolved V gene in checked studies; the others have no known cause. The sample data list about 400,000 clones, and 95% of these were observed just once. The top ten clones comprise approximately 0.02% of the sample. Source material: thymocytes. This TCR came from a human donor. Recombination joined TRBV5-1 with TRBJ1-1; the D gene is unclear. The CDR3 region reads CASSSGGQNTEAFF. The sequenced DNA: TGCGCCAGCAGCTCCGGCGGGCAGAACACTGAAGCTTTCTTT.